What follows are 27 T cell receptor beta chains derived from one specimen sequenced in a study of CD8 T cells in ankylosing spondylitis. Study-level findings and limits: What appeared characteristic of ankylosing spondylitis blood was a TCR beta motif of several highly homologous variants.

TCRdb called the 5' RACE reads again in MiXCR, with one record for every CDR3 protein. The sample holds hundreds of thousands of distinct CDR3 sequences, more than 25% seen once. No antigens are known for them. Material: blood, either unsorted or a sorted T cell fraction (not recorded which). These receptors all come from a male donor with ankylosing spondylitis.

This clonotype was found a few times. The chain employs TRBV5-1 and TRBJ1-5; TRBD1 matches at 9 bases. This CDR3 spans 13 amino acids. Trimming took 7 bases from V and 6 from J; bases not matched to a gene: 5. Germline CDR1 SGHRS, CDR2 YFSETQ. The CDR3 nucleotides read TGCGCCAGCCGGGACAGGGAAGGTCAGCCCCAGCATTTT. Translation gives CASRDREGQPQHF. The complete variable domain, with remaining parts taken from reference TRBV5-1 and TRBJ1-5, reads KAGVTQTPRYLIKTRGQQVTLSCSPISGHRSVSWYQQTPGQGLQFLFEYFSETQRNKGNFPGRFSGRQFSNSRSEMNVSTLELGDSALYLCASRDREGQPQHFGDGTRLSIL.

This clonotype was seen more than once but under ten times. In DNA form, the CDR3 reads TGTGCCAGCAGCCTTGGGACTAGCAGGGATACGCAGTATTTT. Translation gives CASSLGTSRDTQYF. The chain has TRBV7-2 and TRBJ2-3, with 9 positions matching TRBD2. The CDR3 contains 14 residues. J gave up 6 bases and V 5 bases, and 6 bases lay outside the gene matches. Germline CDR1 is SGHTA and CDR2 is FQGNSA.

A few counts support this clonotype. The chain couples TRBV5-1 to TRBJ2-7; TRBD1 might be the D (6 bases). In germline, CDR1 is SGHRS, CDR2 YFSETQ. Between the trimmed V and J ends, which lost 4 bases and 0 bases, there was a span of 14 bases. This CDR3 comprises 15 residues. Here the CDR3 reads CASSPYGQSSYEQYF. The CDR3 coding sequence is TGCGCCAGCAGCCCCTATGGACAGTCCTCCTACGAGCAGTACTTC. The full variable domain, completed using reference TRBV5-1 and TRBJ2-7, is KAGVTQTPRYLIKTRGQQVTLSCSPISGHRSVSWYQQTPGQGLQFLFEYFSETQRNKGNFPGRFSGRQFSNSRSEMNVSTLELGDSALYLCASSPYGQSSYEQYFGPGTRLTVT.

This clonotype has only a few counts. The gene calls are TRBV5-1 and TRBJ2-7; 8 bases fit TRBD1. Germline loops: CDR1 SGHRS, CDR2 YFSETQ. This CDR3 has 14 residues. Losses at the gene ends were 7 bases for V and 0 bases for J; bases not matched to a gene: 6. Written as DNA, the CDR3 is TGCGCCAGCCGCCGGGGACAGGACTCCTACGAGCAGTACTTC. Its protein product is CASRRGQDSYEQYF.

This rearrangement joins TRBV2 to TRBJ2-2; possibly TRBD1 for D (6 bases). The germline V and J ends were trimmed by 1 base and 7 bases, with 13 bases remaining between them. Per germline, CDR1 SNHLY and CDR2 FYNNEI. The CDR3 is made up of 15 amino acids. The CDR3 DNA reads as TGTGCCAGCAGTGAAGGGAGAAGGGGGATCGGGGAGCTGTTTTTT. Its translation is CASSEGRRGIGELFF.

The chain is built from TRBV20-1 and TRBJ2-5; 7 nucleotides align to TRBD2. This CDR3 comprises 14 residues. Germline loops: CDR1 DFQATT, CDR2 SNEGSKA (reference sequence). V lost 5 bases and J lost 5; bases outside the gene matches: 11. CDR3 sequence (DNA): TGCAGTGCTCCCCCTGGACTAGGGAGGGAGACCCAGTACTTC. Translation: CSAPPGLGRETQYF.

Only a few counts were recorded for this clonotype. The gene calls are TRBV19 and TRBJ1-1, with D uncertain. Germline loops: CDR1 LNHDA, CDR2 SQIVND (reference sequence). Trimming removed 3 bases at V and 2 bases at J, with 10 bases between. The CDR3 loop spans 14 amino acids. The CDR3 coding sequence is TGTGCCAGTAGTATTTCGGCGCTCAACACTGAAGCTTTCTTT. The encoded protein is CASSISALNTEAFF.

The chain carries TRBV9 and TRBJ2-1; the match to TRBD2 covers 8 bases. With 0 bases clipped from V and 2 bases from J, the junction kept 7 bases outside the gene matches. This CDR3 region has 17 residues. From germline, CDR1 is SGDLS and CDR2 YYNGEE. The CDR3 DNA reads TGTGCCAGCAGCGTAGGGCAGCGGGAGCCTCCCTACAATGAGCAGTTCTTC. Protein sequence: CASSVGQREPPYNEQFF.

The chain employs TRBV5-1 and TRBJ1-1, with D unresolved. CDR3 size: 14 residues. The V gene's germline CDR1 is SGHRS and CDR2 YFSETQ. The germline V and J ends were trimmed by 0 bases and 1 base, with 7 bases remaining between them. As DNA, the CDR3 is TGCGCCAGCAGCTTGGGACCGACGAACACTGAAGCTTTCTTT. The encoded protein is CASSLGPTNTEAFF.

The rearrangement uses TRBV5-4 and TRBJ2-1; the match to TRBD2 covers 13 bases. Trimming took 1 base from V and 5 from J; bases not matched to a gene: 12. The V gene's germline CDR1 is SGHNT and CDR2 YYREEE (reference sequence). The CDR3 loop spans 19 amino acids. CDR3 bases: TGTGCCAGCAGCTTGCCGGGACTAGCGGGACGACCAACCAACAATGAGCAGTTCTTC. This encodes CASSLPGLAGRPTNNEQFF. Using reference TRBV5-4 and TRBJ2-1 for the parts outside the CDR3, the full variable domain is ETGVTQSPTHLIKTRGQQVTLRCSSQSGHNTVSWYQQALGQGPQFIFQYYREEENGRGNFPPRFSGLQFPNYSSELNVNALELDDSALYLCASSLPGLAGRPTNNEQFFGPGTRLTVL.

The CDR3 here is CSVDSTGGSYGYTF. For the CDR3, the DNA is TGCAGCGTTGACTCAACAGGGGGGAGCTATGGCTACACCTTC. The rearrangement joins TRBV29-1 to TRBJ1-2; 8 bases match TRBD1. The trim removed 3 bases at V and 4 bases at J, leaving 7 bases unmatched. The CDR3 loop spans 14 amino acids. From germline, CDR1 is SQVTM and CDR2 ANQGSEA.

The CDR3 nucleotides read TGTGCCAGCAGTCCCCCCTCCAGAAAGGATGGCTACACCTTC. Translating gives CASSPPSRKDGYTF. The V and J genes are TRBV12-3 or TRBV12-4 and TRBJ1-2; D unclear. Trimming removed 5 bases from V and 6 bases from J, with 16 bases in between. The length of the CDR3 is 14 residues.

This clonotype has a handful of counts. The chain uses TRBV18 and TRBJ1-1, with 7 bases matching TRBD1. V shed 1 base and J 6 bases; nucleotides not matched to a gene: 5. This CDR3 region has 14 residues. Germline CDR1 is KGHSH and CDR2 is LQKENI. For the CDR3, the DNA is TGTGCCAGCTCACCACTTACCGGGACAGCTGAAGCTTTCTTT. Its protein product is CASSPLTGTAEAFF.

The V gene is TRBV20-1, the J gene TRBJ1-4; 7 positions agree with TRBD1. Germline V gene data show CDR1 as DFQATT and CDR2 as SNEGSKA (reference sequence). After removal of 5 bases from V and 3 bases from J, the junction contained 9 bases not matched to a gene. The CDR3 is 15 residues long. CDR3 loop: CSAFDRVMANEKLFF. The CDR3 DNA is TGCAGTGCTTTCGACAGGGTCATGGCTAATGAAAAACTGTTTTTT.

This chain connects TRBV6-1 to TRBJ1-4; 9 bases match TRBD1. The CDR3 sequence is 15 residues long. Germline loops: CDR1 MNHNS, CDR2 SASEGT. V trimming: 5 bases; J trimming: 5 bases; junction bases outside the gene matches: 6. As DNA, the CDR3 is TGTGCCAGCAGTACGAGGACAGGGGCGAATGAAAAACTGTTTTTT. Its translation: CASSTRTGANEKLFF.

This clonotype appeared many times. CDR3 residues: CASSEGAGGGTDTQYF. CDR3 sequence (DNA): TGTGCCAGCAGCGAGGGAGCGGGAGGGGGCACAGATACGCAGTATTTT. The chain couples TRBV7-9 to TRBJ2-3, with 10 bases matching TRBD2. The germline gives CDR1 SEHNR, CDR2 FQNEAQ (reference sequence). CDR3 length equals 16 residues. V gave up 5 bases and J gave up 1 base; unmatched junction bases: 6.

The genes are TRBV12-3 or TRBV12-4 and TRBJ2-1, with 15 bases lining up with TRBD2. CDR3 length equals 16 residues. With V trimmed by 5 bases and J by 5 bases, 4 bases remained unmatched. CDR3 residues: CASSPGTSGRNNEQFF. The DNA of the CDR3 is TGTGCCAGCAGTCCCGGGACTAGCGGGAGGAACAATGAGCAGTTCTTC.

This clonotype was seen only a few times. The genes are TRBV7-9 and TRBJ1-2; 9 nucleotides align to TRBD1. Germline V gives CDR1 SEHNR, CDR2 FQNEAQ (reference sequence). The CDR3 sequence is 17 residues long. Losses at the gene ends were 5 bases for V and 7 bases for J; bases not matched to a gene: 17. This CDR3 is CASSALGTGSSLGGYTF. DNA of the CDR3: TGTGCCAGCAGCGCCCTCGGGACAGGGTCTAGTCTTGGTGGCTACACCTTC.

CDR3 in amino acids: CASSITSGNTGELFF. The CDR3 DNA reads TGCGCCAGCAGCATCACTAGCGGGAACACCGGGGAGCTGTTTTTT. The genes are TRBV5-1 and TRBJ2-2, with 8 bases matching TRBD2. CDR1 is SGHRS, CDR2 YFSETQ, per germline. After removal of 4 bases from V and 1 base from J, the junction contained 3 bases not matched to a gene. The CDR3 is made up of 15 amino acids.

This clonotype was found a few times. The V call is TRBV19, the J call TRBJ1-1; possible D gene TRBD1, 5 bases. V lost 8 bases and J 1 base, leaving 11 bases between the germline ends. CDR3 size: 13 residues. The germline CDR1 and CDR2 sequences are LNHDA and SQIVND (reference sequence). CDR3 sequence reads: CASETTGNTEAFF. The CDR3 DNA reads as TGTGCCAGTGAAACTACAGGGAACACTGAAGCTTTCTTT.

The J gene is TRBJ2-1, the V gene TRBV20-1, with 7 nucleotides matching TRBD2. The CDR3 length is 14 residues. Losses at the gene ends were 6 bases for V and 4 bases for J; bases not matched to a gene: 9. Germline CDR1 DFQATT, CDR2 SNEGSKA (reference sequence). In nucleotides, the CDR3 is TGCAGTGCCTACGGGGCGGGAGTTTACAATGAGCAGTTCTTC. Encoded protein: CSAYGAGVYNEQFF.

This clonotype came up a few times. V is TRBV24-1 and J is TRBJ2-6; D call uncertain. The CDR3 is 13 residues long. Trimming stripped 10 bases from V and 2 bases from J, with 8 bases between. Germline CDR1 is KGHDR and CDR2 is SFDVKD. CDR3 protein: CATGEPGANVLTF. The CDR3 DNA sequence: TGTGCCACAGGAGAACCTGGGGCCAACGTCCTGACTTTC.

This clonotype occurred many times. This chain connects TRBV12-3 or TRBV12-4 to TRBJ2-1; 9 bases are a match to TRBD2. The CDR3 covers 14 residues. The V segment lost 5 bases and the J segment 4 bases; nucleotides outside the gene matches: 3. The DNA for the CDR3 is TGTGCCAGCAGTAAACTAGCGGGTTACAATGAGCAGTTCTTC. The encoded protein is CASSKLAGYNEQFF.

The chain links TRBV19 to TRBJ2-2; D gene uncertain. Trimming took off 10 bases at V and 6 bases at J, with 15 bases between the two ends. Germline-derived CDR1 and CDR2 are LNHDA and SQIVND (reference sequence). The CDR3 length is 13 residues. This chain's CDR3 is CATAPLGPGELFF. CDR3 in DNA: TGTGCCACCGCCCCACTCGGCCCCGGGGAGCTGTTTTTT.

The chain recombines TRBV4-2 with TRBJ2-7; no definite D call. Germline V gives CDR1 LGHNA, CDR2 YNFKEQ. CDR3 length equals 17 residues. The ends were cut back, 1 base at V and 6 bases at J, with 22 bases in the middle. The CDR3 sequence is CASSQGSGTRPPLEQYF. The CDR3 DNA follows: TGTGCCAGCAGCCAAGGTTCTGGCACGCGCCCCCCCCTCGAGCAGTACTTC.

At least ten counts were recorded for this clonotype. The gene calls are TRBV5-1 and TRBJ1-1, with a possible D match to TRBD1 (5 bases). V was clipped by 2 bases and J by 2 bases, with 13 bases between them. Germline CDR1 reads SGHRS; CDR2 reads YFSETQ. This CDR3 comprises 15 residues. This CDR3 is CASSLEGRRNTEAFF. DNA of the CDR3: TGCGCCAGCAGCTTAGAGGGACGGAGAAACACTGAAGCTTTCTTT. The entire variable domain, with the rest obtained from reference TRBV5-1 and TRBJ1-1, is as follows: KAGVTQTPRYLIKTRGQQVTLSCSPISGHRSVSWYQQTPGQGLQFLFEYFSETQRNKGNFPGRFSGRQFSNSRSEMNVSTLELGDSALYLCASSLEGRRNTEAFFGQGTRLTVV.

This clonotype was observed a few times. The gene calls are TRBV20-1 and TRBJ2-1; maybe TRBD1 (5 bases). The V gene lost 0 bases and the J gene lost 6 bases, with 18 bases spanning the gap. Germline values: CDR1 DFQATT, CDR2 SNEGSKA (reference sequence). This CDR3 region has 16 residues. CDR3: CSARDFSTDLLNEQFF. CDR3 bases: TGCAGTGCTAGAGACTTCTCGACAGACCTTCTCAATGAGCAGTTCTTC.